The 23 T cell receptor beta chains given below trace back to one sample, sequenced in a study of control samples from healthy donors and cancer patients. Produced via immunoSEQ multiplex PCR; TCRdb's table is partial and in-frame only. The data hold 130,000 to 150,000 clones, with 92% observed a single time. The specimen sequenced was blood. The receptors shown here come from a man aged 30-40 years in good health.

J is TRBJ1-1 and V is TRBV7-9; D is possibly TRBD1 (6 bases). V dropped 3 bases and J dropped 1 base, with 12 bases sitting between them. CDR1 and CDR2 (germline): SEHNR, FQNEAQ (reference sequence). The CDR3 is 15 residues long. The CDR3 region has the DNA TGTGCCAGCAGCTTGCGGGACACTCCGAACACTGAAGCTTTCTTT. Protein: CASSLRDTPNTEAFF.

The rearrangement joins TRBV19 to TRBJ1-3; D not resolved. The CDR3 spans 14 residues. With 5 bases removed from V and 0 bases from J, the gap between germline ends came to 8 bases. The germline V gene has CDR1 LNHDA and CDR2 SQIVND (reference sequence). The CDR3 coding sequence is TGTGCCAGTAGTGGGGTAAACTCTGGAAACACCATATATTTT. Protein: CASSGVNSGNTIYF.

This rearrangement joins TRBV4-2 to TRBJ2-7; the D gene is possibly TRBD1 (6 bases). V lost 0 bases and J lost 3, with 12 bases in between. Germline CDR1 and CDR2: LGHNA and YNFKEQ. This CDR3 has 15 amino acids. The CDR3 DNA sequence: TGTGCCAGCAGCCAAGAAGAGGGGGAAAGCTACGAGCAGTACTTC. Its protein is CASSQEEGESYEQYF.

The chain joins TRBV5-6 to TRBJ2-2, with D perhaps TRBD2 (6 bases). The germline V and J ends were trimmed by 4 bases and 4 bases, with 17 bases remaining between them. The CDR3 runs 16 residues. The V gene's germline CDR1 is SGHDT and CDR2 YYEEEE. CDR3 protein: CASSPDGGGSTGELFF. CDR3 DNA sequence: TGTGCCAGCAGCCCCGACGGGGGTGGTAGCACCGGGGAGCTGTTTTTT.

This chain joins TRBV10-3 and TRBJ1-2; no clear D gene. The V end lost 0 bases, the J end lost 3 bases, and 11 bases lay between the germline ends. Germline lookup yields CDR1 ENHRY and CDR2 SYGVKD. CDR3 length: 15 amino acids. CDR3 coding DNA: TGTGCCATCAGTGAGTCGATCGGACTTTACTATGGCTACACCTTC. Translating gives CAISESIGLYYGYTF.

The chain recombines TRBV5-4 with TRBJ2-5; no clear D gene. This CDR3 has 15 residues. CDR1 and CDR2 from the germline V gene are SGHNT and YYREEE (reference sequence). With 3 bases removed from V and 4 bases from J, the gap between germline ends came to 16 bases. This CDR3 reads CASSSGPEGLETQYF. The CDR3, as DNA: TGTGCCAGCAGCTCCGGACCAGAAGGGCTAGAGACCCAGTACTTC.

The chain carries TRBV27 and TRBJ2-7; TRBD2 is a possible D gene (5 bases). This CDR3 comprises 15 residues. Germline CDR1 reads MNHEY; CDR2 reads SMNVEV (reference sequence). Between the trimmed V and J ends, which lost 6 bases and 0 bases, there was a span of 15 bases. The DNA of the CDR3 is TGTGCCAGCAGGACCTTCAGCGGAACCTCCTACGAGCAGTACTTC. Translating it yields CASRTFSGTSYEQYF.

The CDR3 bases are TGTGCCAGCAGTTTATTGGTCGCATTCTATGGCTACACCTTC. It translates to CASSLLVAFYGYTF. The V gene is TRBV28, the J gene TRBJ1-2; D uncertain. Germline V gene data show CDR1 as MDHEN and CDR2 as SYDVKM. V lost 1 base and J 4 bases, leaving 10 bases between the germline ends. This CDR3 region has 14 residues.

This chain links TRBV5-8 with TRBJ2-1; the match to TRBD2 covers 11 bases. V lost 0 bases and J lost 10; bases outside the gene matches: 6. The CDR3 has 15 residues. Germline V gene lookup returns CDR1 SGHTS and CDR2 YDEGEE. CDR3 DNA sequence: TGTGCCAGCAGCTTGGTTGGGGGACTAGCGGACGAGCAGTTCTTC. Translation: CASSLVGGLADEQFF.

The chain joins TRBV28 to TRBJ1-4, with 9 bases that match TRBD1. The CDR3 totals 14 residues. Germline-derived CDR1 and CDR2 are MDHEN and SYDVKM. V lost 6 bases to trimming and J lost 8 bases; unmatched junction nucleotides: 7. CDR3 sequence reads: CASRGWDRDEKLFF. As DNA, the CDR3 is TGTGCCAGCAGGGGGTGGGACAGGGACGAAAAACTGTTTTTT.

This clone was picked up a small number of times. The chain recombines TRBV28 with TRBJ2-7; 10 nucleotides align to TRBD1. This CDR3 has 15 amino acids. The trim removed 3 bases at V and 6 bases at J, leaving 8 bases unmatched. CDR1 and CDR2 (germline): MDHEN, SYDVKM. CDR3 sequence reads: CASSLLTGGISEQYF. CDR3 DNA: TGTGCCAGCAGTTTGCTGACAGGGGGCATCAGCGAGCAGTACTTC.

The rearrangement uses TRBV5-1 and TRBJ2-3; D possibly uses TRBD1 or TRBD2 (5 bases each). Trimming stripped 7 bases from V and 3 bases from J, with 18 bases between. This CDR3 contains 15 residues. Germline V lookup: CDR1 SGHRS, CDR2 YFSETQ. CDR3 protein: CASRLRDRNTDTQYF. The CDR3 nucleotides read TGCGCCAGCCGACTGAGGGACCGAAATACAGATACGCAGTATTTT.

This clone was observed a single time. V usage is TRBV27 and J usage is TRBJ1-6; 7 bases match TRBD1. Germline V gene lookup returns CDR1 MNHEY and CDR2 SMNVEV (reference sequence). J gave up 8 bases and V 5 bases, and 9 bases lay outside the gene matches. There are 15 residues in the CDR3. CDR3 sequence (DNA): TGTGCCAGCAGTCCAATGACAGGGTACTATTCACCCCTCCACTTT. Translating it yields CASSPMTGYYSPLHF.

The J gene is TRBJ2-7, the V gene TRBV7-9, with D possibly being TRBD1 (5 bases). This CDR3 is 12 amino acids long. CDR1 is SEHNR, CDR2 FQNEAQ, per germline (reference sequence). The V end lost 0 bases, the J end lost 5 bases, and 5 bases lay between the germline ends. The CDR3 DNA sequence: TGTGCCAGCAGCTTAGCAGGGGACGAGCAGTACTTC. The encoded protein is CASSLAGDEQYF.

The gene calls are TRBV18 and TRBJ1-1; tentatively, D is TRBD1 (6 bases). V was pared by 3 bases and J by 3 bases, with 11 bases between. Per germline, CDR1 KGHSH and CDR2 LQKENI. The CDR3 is 14 residues long. CDR3 residues: CASSPRGAHTEAFF. The CDR3 bases are TGTGCCAGCTCACCCCGGGGGGCCCACACTGAAGCTTTCTTT.

This rearrangement joins TRBV29-1 to TRBJ2-4, with 7 bases fitting TRBD2. Losses at the gene ends were 2 bases for V and 7 bases for J; bases not matched to a gene: 5. The CDR3 is 13 residues long. In germline, CDR1 is SQVTM, CDR2 ANQGSEA. As DNA, the CDR3 is TGCAGCGTTGAATGGGGGGGAGAGAACATTCAGTACTTC. This gives the protein CSVEWGGENIQYF.

The chain joins TRBV5-6 to TRBJ1-5, with D possibly matching TRBD1 (5 bases). The CDR3 spans 14 residues. V shed 4 bases and J shed 3 bases, with 11 bases lying between them. Germline CDR1 and CDR2: SGHDT and YYEEEE. CDR3 residues: CASSTGTINQPQHF. The DNA of the CDR3 is TGTGCCAGCAGCACCGGGACCATCAATCAGCCCCAGCATTTT.

This sequence joins TRBV25-1 and TRBJ2-1; D unresolved. Trimming took off 4 bases at V and 3 bases at J, with 10 bases between the two ends. There are 14 residues in the CDR3. Germline V gene sequence: CDR1 MGHDK, CDR2 SYGVNS. CDR3 sequence: CASSGGSDYNEQFF. CDR3 nucleotide sequence: TGTGCCAGCAGTGGAGGTTCTGACTACAATGAGCAGTTCTTC.

The chain couples TRBV28 to TRBJ2-1; 8 positions agree with TRBD1. CDR1 and CDR2 from the germline V gene are MDHEN and SYDVKM. J gave up 7 bases and V 2 bases, and 10 bases lay outside the gene matches. The CDR3 is 16 residues long. The CDR3 spells CASSLLPGQGNNEQFF. Here the CDR3 DNA reads TGTGCCAGCAGTTTACTTCCTGGACAGGGCAATAATGAGCAGTTCTTC.

V usage is TRBV20-1 and J usage is TRBJ2-1; D is undetermined. Trimming removed 3 bases at V and 0 bases at J, with 9 bases between. In germline, CDR1 is DFQATT, CDR2 SNEGSKA (reference sequence). The CDR3 is 14 residues long. The CDR3 here is CSASRQSSYNEQFF. CDR3 coding DNA: TGCAGTGCTAGTAGACAATCCTCCTACAATGAGCAGTTCTTC.

Note on this clone: An end of the junction does not agree with germline; a read error may underlie this. V is TRBV7-2 and J is TRBJ2-3, with D possibly matching TRBD2 (5 bases). The CDR3 has 11 residues. Germline V gene data show CDR1 as SGHTA and CDR2 as FQGNSA. This CDR3 reads CASSLANTQYF. The DNA for the CDR3 is TGTGCCAGCAGCCTAGCAAATACGCAGTATTTT.

The chain uses TRBV5-1 and TRBJ2-1; no reliable D call. The CDR3 contains 13 residues. The V gene lost 1 base and the J gene lost 8 bases, with 10 bases spanning the gap. Germline V gene sequence: CDR1 SGHRS, CDR2 YFSETQ. The CDR3 sequence is CASSLTAGDEQFF. CDR3 sequence (DNA): TGCGCCAGCAGCTTGACGGCAGGTGATGAGCAGTTCTTC.

The CDR3 sequence is CASSRRELGFNEQFF. DNA of the CDR3: TGTGCCAGCAGCCGACGGGAGCTCGGGTTCAATGAGCAGTTCTTC. This sequence joins TRBV3-1 (or the pseudogene TRBV3-2) and TRBJ2-1; maybe TRBD2 (6 bases). The germline V and J ends were trimmed by 4 bases and 6 bases, with 16 bases remaining between them. Germline CDR1 LGHDT, CDR2 YNNKEL (reference sequence). This CDR3 has 15 amino acids.